This entry lists 27 T cell receptor beta chains sequenced from one sample in a study of cytomegalovirus exposure and HLA in healthy donors. PCR involved 60 Vbeta and 13 Jbeta primers. Profiling relied on immunoSEQ multiplex PCR, and the TCRdb table lists in-frame clones only, not all of them. The data contain around 110,000 clones, 9% to 10% of them singletons. The sample was PBMCs. The receptor set was obtained from a man aged 30 to 45 in good health and CMV-seronegative.

This clone was seen only a few times. The V gene is TRBV27, the J gene TRBJ2-1; D ambiguous. The CDR3 is 16 residues long. The germline CDR1 and CDR2 sequences are MNHEY and SMNVEV (reference sequence). With 3 bases removed from V and 0 bases from J, the gap between germline ends came to 12 bases. The CDR3 protein is CASSLRSASSYNEQFF. The CDR3 DNA sequence: TGTGCCAGCAGTTTGAGGTCGGCCTCCTCCTACAATGAGCAGTTCTTC.

The chain recombines TRBV29-1 with TRBJ1-1; 7 nucleotides line up with TRBD1. There are 13 residues in the CDR3. V dropped 4 bases and J dropped 3; count of bases not matched to a gene: 5. Germline CDR1 and CDR2: SQVTM and ANQGSEA. The CDR3 sequence: CSVAGRGYTEAFF. The CDR3 DNA reads TGCAGCGTTGCCGGCAGGGGGTACACTGAAGCTTTCTTT. Complete variable domain (other parts from reference TRBV29-1 and TRBJ1-1): SAVISQKPSRDICQRGTSLTIQCQVDSQVTMMFWYRQQPGQSLTLIATANQGSEATYESGFVIDKFPISRPNLTFSTLTVSNMSPEDSSIYLCSVAGRGYTEAFFGQGTRLTVV.

This clone came up a few times. The chain carries TRBV7-2 and TRBJ2-7, with 9 bases aligning to TRBD2. The CDR3 loop spans 16 amino acids. The V gene's germline CDR1 is SGHTA and CDR2 FQGNSA. Trimming took 3 bases from V and 3 from J; bases not matched to a gene: 9. The CDR3, as DNA: TGTGCCAGCAGCTTCTCCGGGACTAGCCCGTACTACGAGCAGTACTTC. Translated, it gives CASSFSGTSPYYEQYF.

This clone has only a few counts. V usage is TRBV28 and J usage is TRBJ1-1; the D is unclear. Trimming cost V 6 bases and J 1 base, with 12 bases left between them. Germline V gene lookup returns CDR1 MDHEN and CDR2 SYDVKM. The length of the CDR3 is 14 residues. The CDR3 protein is CASSPPAGNTEAFF. The CDR3 nucleotides are TGTGCCAGCAGCCCCCCAGCAGGGAACACTGAAGCTTTCTTT.

The genes are TRBV25-1 and TRBJ1-5; 8 bases match TRBD1. CDR1 is MGHDK, CDR2 SYGVNS, per germline. The V and J ends lost 6 bases and 2 bases, in that order; junction bases with no gene match: 3. The CDR3 is 14 residues long. The chain's CDR3 is CASSGTGGNQPQHF. DNA of the CDR3: TGTGCCAGCAGCGGGACAGGAGGCAATCAGCCCCAGCATTTT. The full variable domain, with the rest looked up from reference TRBV25-1 and TRBJ1-5, is EADIYQTPRYLVIGTGKKITLECSQTMGHDKMYWYQQDPGMELHLIHYSYGVNSTEKGDLSSESTVSRIRTEHFPLTLESARPSHTSQYLCASSGTGGNQPQHFGDGTRLSIL.

This clone was observed a few times. The chain combines TRBV4-1 with TRBJ2-3, with D unresolved. With 1 base removed from V and 4 bases from J, the gap between germline ends came to 9 bases. CDR3 length equals 14 residues. The germline V gene has CDR1 MGHRA and CDR2 YSYEKL. The DNA of the CDR3 is TGCGCCAGCAGCCAAGTGAGGTCCCCAGATACGCAGTATTTT. It specifies CASSQVRSPDTQYF.

This clone was picked up a small number of times. The chain has TRBV27 and TRBJ1-2; 10 bases agree with TRBD1. Unmatched junction bases numbered 2, after V lost 2 bases and J lost 2 bases. Germline V gives CDR1 MNHEY, CDR2 SMNVEV (reference sequence). There are 15 residues in the CDR3. The chain's CDR3 is CASSLGTGANYGYTF. In DNA form, the CDR3 reads TGTGCCAGCAGTTTAGGGACAGGGGCCAACTATGGCTACACCTTC.

This clone was observed a few times. J is TRBJ2-7 and V is TRBV5-1; TRBD2 might be the D (6 bases). The CDR3 loop spans 13 amino acids. Per the germline V gene, CDR1 is SGHRS and CDR2 is YFSETQ. Trimming shortened V by 3 bases and J by 7 bases, and 14 bases separated the two germline ends. The CDR3 loop reads CASSWEDLREQYF. The CDR3 DNA reads as TGCGCCAGCAGCTGGGAGGACCTTCGTGAGCAGTACTTC.

V is TRBV7-9 and J is TRBJ1-5, with 7 bases aligning to TRBD1. The V and J ends lost 2 bases and 2 bases, in that order; junction bases with no gene match: 3. The CDR3 covers 15 residues. Germline CDR1 SEHNR, CDR2 FQNEAQ (reference sequence). The CDR3 coding sequence is TGTGCCAGCAGCTTAAACGGACAGGGCAATCAGCCCCAGCATTTT. It translates to CASSLNGQGNQPQHF.

This clone has a handful of counts. The CDR3, as DNA: TGTGCCAGCAGCTTAGTGGCAGTTAACACTGAAGCTTTCTTT. This translates into CASSLVAVNTEAFF. The J gene is TRBJ1-1, the V gene TRBV7-2, with D hard to call. CDR1 SGHTA and CDR2 FQGNSA come from the germline V gene. Trimming took 1 base from V and 2 from J, leaving 8 bases between them. The length of the CDR3 is 14 residues.

This chain joins TRBV30 and TRBJ2-5, with 9 bases that match TRBD2. Looked up from germline, CDR1 is GTSNPN and CDR2 is SVGIG (reference sequence). CDR3 size: 20 residues. V was clipped by 4 bases and J by 5 bases; unmatched bases: 26. The CDR3 bases are TGTGCCTGGAATGCCTGGGGTGGGGGGTTCGTAGCGGGAGCTCTGGAGACCCAGTACTTC. Translated, it gives CAWNAWGGGFVAGALETQYF.

The chain couples TRBV5-6 to TRBJ1-5; D perhaps matches TRBD1 (6 bases). V lost 1 base, J lost 4 bases, and 12 bases lay in between. The germline gives CDR1 SGHDT, CDR2 YYEEEE. The CDR3 covers 15 residues. CDR3 DNA sequence: TGTGCCAGCAGCTTGAGGGGACAAATTAATCAGCCCCAGCATTTT. Encoded protein: CASSLRGQINQPQHF.

The J gene is TRBJ1-2, the V gene TRBV9; D may be TRBD1 (6 bases). The ends were cut back, 3 bases at V and 0 bases at J, with 15 bases in the middle. The length of the CDR3 is 16 residues. Germline-derived CDR1 and CDR2 are SGDLS and YYNGEE. This CDR3 reads CASSGYRAAANYGYTF. For the CDR3, the DNA is TGTGCCAGCAGCGGCTACAGGGCCGCGGCTAACTATGGCTACACCTTC.

J is TRBJ1-4 and V is TRBV7-6; D remains unclear. The germline CDR1 and CDR2 sequences are SGHVS and FNYEAQ. The CDR3 is 13 residues long. V shed 8 bases and J shed 3 bases, with 10 bases lying between them. The CDR3 DNA sequence: TGTGCCAGCTCCGGGGAGCCTAATGAAAAACTGTTTTTT. Residues: CASSGEPNEKLFF.

The chain links TRBV5-6 to TRBJ2-1; TRBD2 matches at 8 bases. The ends lost 4 bases at V and 9 bases at J; junction bases unmatched: 18. Per the germline V gene, CDR1 is SGHDT and CDR2 is YYEEEE. The CDR3 extends over 17 amino acids. CDR3 DNA: TGTGCCAGCAGCCAGGCGGGAGGCGTTCTTCGACAAGGTGAGCAGTTCTTC. Protein product: CASSQAGGVLRQGEQFF. Looking up the rest from reference TRBV5-6 and TRBJ2-1 gives the full variable domain: DAGVTQSPTHLIKTRGQQVTLRCSPKSGHDTVSWYQQALGQGPQFIFQYYEEEERQRGNFPDRFSGHQFPNYSSELNVNALLLGDSALYLCASSQAGGVLRQGEQFFGPGTRLTVL.

The chain employs TRBV13 and TRBJ2-1, with TRBD1 identical over 7 bases. Germline V gives CDR1 PRHDT, CDR2 FYEKMQ (reference sequence). This CDR3 has 14 residues. V was clipped by 5 bases and J by 6 bases; unmatched bases: 7. The DNA for the CDR3 is TGTGCCAGCAGCCCGAGGACAGGAAGCAATGAGCAGTTCTTC. Amino acids: CASSPRTGSNEQFF.

This clone was counted only a few times. The chain recombines TRBV4-1 with TRBJ2-2; 8 bases are a match to TRBD1. Germline-derived CDR1 and CDR2 are MGHRA and YSYEKL. The CDR3 has 14 residues. Losses at the gene ends were 2 bases for V and 6 bases for J; bases not matched to a gene: 2. In DNA, the CDR3 is TGCGCCAGCAGCCAACTACAGGGGGCCGGGGAGCTGTTTTTT. Protein: CASSQLQGAGELFF.

This clone was observed a handful of times. This sequence joins TRBV30 and TRBJ2-7, with 7 bases aligning to TRBD2. The germline CDR1 and CDR2 sequences are GTSNPN and SVGIG (reference sequence). J gave up 3 bases and V 4 bases, and 12 bases lay outside the gene matches. CDR3 length: 15 amino acids. CDR3 sequence reads: CAWTPARGGNYEQYF. The CDR3 DNA reads TGTGCCTGGACTCCGGCGAGGGGAGGGAACTACGAGCAGTACTTC.

The chain uses TRBV13 and TRBJ2-3, with 8 bases identical to TRBD2. Germline assignment: CDR1 PRHDT and CDR2 FYEKMQ (reference sequence). V lost 1 base to trimming and J lost 2 bases; unmatched junction nucleotides: 5. The CDR3 contains 16 residues. For the CDR3, the DNA is TGTGCCAGCAGCTTAGCTGCGGGAGGCGTCACAGATACGCAGTATTTT. Its translation is CASSLAAGGVTDTQYF.

The rearrangement uses TRBV6-5 and TRBJ1-1; unclear D gene. V lost 0 bases and J 6 bases, leaving 8 bases between the germline ends. The germline gives CDR1 MNHEY, CDR2 SVGAGI. This CDR3 contains 13 residues. The CDR3 DNA reads as TGTGCCAGCAGTTACTCAGAGGGTCCTGAAGCTTTCTTT. Its translation: CASSYSEGPEAFF.

This clone was observed a few times. This sequence joins TRBV11-2 and TRBJ1-5, with TRBD1 as a possible D gene (5 bases). V was cut by 3 bases and J by 2 bases, with 11 bases left in between. This CDR3 contains 15 residues. CDR1 SGHAT and CDR2 FQNNGV come from the germline V gene. The CDR3 DNA is TGTGCCAGCAGCTTCCAGGAAGGGGGCAATCAGCCCCAGCATTTT. This translates into CASSFQEGGNQPQHF.

This clone was seen a few times. The rearrangement links TRBV18 to TRBJ2-7; 12 nucleotides match TRBD1. From germline, CDR1 is KGHSH and CDR2 LQKENI. Unmatched junction bases numbered 2, after V lost 1 base and J lost 4 bases. The CDR3 sequence is 15 residues long. CDR3 residues: CASSPRDRGRYEQYF. CDR3 nucleotides: TGTGCCAGCTCACCACGGGACAGGGGGCGATACGAGCAGTACTTC.

The chain carries TRBV4-3 and TRBJ1-1; the match to TRBD1 covers 11 bases. The germline CDR1 and CDR2 sequences are LGHNA and YSLEER. With V trimmed by 0 bases and J by 8 bases, 5 bases remained unmatched. The CDR3 is 15 amino acids. CDR3 amino acids: CASSQDWTGGAEAFF. The CDR3 coding sequence is TGCGCCAGCAGCCAAGACTGGACAGGGGGCGCGGAAGCTTTCTTT.

The sample holds a few counts of this clone. Other nucleotide sequences in the sample specify the same CDR3. The rearrangement uses TRBV28 and TRBJ2-2; weak D call: TRBD2 (5 bases). CDR3 length: 15 residues. Germline CDR1 and CDR2: MDHEN and SYDVKM. Trimming took 6 bases from V and 5 from J, leaving 16 bases between them. Here the CDR3 DNA reads TGTGCCAGCAGCCCGACGGGCCCGGGAACCGGGGAGCTGTTTTTT. Amino acid sequence: CASSPTGPGTGELFF.

The gene calls are TRBV18 and TRBJ1-2; D possibly corresponds to TRBD1 (6 bases). V was shortened by 1 base and J by 0 bases, with 9 bases between the two germline ends. This CDR3 has 15 amino acids. Germline CDR1 and CDR2: KGHSH and LQKENI. CDR3 coding DNA: TGTGCCAGCTCACCACAGAAGGGGGCTAACTATGGCTACACCTTC. It translates to CASSPQKGANYGYTF.

This clone was counted a few times. The chain couples TRBV6-1 to TRBJ2-5, with TRBD1 identical over 7 bases. The CDR3 loop spans 13 amino acids. CDR1 MNHNS and CDR2 SASEGT come from the germline V gene. The V segment lost 6 bases and the J segment 1 base; nucleotides outside the gene matches: 2. CDR3 residues: CASSRDSQETQYF. CDR3 in DNA: TGTGCCAGCAGCCGGGACAGCCAAGAGACCCAGTACTTC.

The rearrangement links TRBV6-5 to TRBJ1-1; D gene ambiguous. The V end was cut by 0 bases, the J end by 0 bases, with 5 bases between. CDR3 length: 14 residues. Germline loops: CDR1 MNHEY, CDR2 SVGAGI. The CDR3 sequence: CASSYSNMNTEAFF. The CDR3 DNA reads as TGTGCCAGCAGTTACTCTAACATGAACACTGAAGCTTTCTTT.